This TCR beta chain was identified in a study of T-cell memory formation after mild COVID-19. On the study more broadly: Most TCR clusters belonged to a single donor. Findings of the study overall: Among clones peaking at day 37 in the second wave, SARS-CoV-2 specificity remained unconfirmed.

The CDR3 length is 15 residues. Trimming took off 4 bases at V and 0 bases at J, with 9 bases between the two ends. Germline V CDR1 and CDR2: MRHNA, SNTAGT. To note about this clonotype: Its antigen is unknown.

TCRdb recomputed calls from the 5' RACE reads with MiXCR, one row per CDR3 protein. The data hold approximately 250,000 distinct CDR3 sequences, with over 15% observed a single time. The sample comprised PBMCs or a T cell subset sorted from them (not recorded which). This receptor was obtained from a man aged 18-30 years who had mild COVID-19 (a few samples of this study predate the infection). Cell type and time point are not known. The chain combines TRBV6-4 with TRBJ2-2; maybe TRBD2 (5 bases). This chain's CDR3 is CASSVGESNTGELFF. CDR3 bases: TGTGCCAGCAGTGTCGGGGAATCGAACACCGGGGAGCTGTTTTTT.